The sequence of this TCR beta chain was determined in a study of OX40 agonist ivuxolimab in advanced cancers. A remark on this clone: Its antigen remains unidentified.

Clones were read by immunoSEQ multiplex PCR, and TCRdb kept only the in-frame ones, dropping some. The sample includes about 76,000 clones, about 87% seen only once; the top ten take roughly 2.5%. Systemic immunosuppression or autoimmune disease history was grounds to exclude patients. Blood specimens came from baseline, cycle 4 day 1, and cycle 7 day 1. Study-wide results and limits: CD8+ T cells were the subset that, on average, had more expanded clones than CD4+. Among expanded peripheral T cells, antigen specificity went undetermined.

This clonotype was obtained from an adult with an advanced solid tumor such as melanoma, head and neck, liver or kidney cancer. The sample in question was CD4+ or CD8+ T cells sorted from blood, obtained in a trial of the OX40 agonist ivuxolimab.

CDR3 amino acids: CASSVGQGAAGANVLTF. The CDR3 coding sequence is TGTGCCAGCAGCGTAGGACAGGGGGCCGCTGGGGCCAACGTCCTGACTTTC. The chain has TRBV9 and TRBJ2-6; 10 bases are a match to TRBD1. The germline V gene encodes CDR1 SGDLS and CDR2 YYNGEE. This CDR3 is built from 17 residues. V lost 0 bases to trimming and J lost 2 bases; unmatched junction nucleotides: 2.